Each of the 17 T cell receptor beta chains below was sequenced from the same sample in a study of T cell responses to AZD1222 COVID-19 vaccine (dated by TCRdb to the early 2020s). The sample's time point label, decoded: baseline before first vaccination. The library was prepared using the immunoSEQ multiplex PCR assay. What TCRdb holds here is the immuneACCESS table cut down to in-frame rearrangements. Part of the clones is not present; checked against another copy, under half of the missing clones reflect an unresolved V gene, and the others are unexplained. For this sample the table gives about 140,000 clones, of which 85% to 95% were detected only once. Approximately 1.6% of the sample goes to the ten largest clones. Material: peripheral blood, obtained on day 0 of AZD1222 vaccination. Receptors were obtained from an adult in good health.

This clone was seen a single time. This chain joins TRBV27 and TRBJ2-1, with TRBD1 matching 9 bases. Per the germline V gene, CDR1 is MNHEY and CDR2 is SMNVEV (reference sequence). The CDR3 is 14 amino acids. V was clipped by 5 bases and J by 6 bases; unmatched bases: 5. CDR3 DNA: TGTGCCAGCAGTGTTGCGGGACAGGGCAATGAGCAGTTCTTC. Amino acid sequence: CASSVAGQGNEQFF.

Points on this clone: Relative to the germline gene, one junction end is altered; a read error may explain this. The chain has TRBV10-3 and TRBJ1-1; D might be TRBD1 (6 bases). Germline CDR1 ENHRY, CDR2 SYGVKD. The CDR3 is made up of 14 amino acids. The CDR3, as DNA: TGTGCCAGCAGTTTAGGACAGCCAAACACTGAAGCTTTCTTT. Residues: CASSLGQPNTEAFF.

The chain recombines TRBV7-2 with TRBJ1-6, with 10 positions matching TRBD1. Germline V lookup: CDR1 SGHTA, CDR2 FQGNSA. V shed 4 bases, J shed 7 bases, and the junction held 1 base outside the gene matches. The CDR3 extends over 14 amino acids. The CDR3 coding sequence is TGTGCCAGCAGCTGGGACAGGGGCAATTCACCCCTCCACTTT. Translation gives CASSWDRGNSPLHF.

V gene TRBV29-1 combines with J gene TRBJ1-4, with D tentatively TRBD1 (6 bases). The V end lost 7 bases, the J end lost 7 bases, and 16 bases lay between the germline ends. Germline V lookup: CDR1 SQVTM, CDR2 ANQGSEA. CDR3 length: 13 residues. The CDR3 loop is CSAGGQGGEKLFF. CDR3 DNA sequence: TGCAGCGCCGGGGGGCAGGGAGGTGAAAAACTGTTTTTT. Full variable domain (outside the CDR3, taken from reference TRBV29-1 and TRBJ1-4): SAVISQKPSRDICQRGTSLTIQCQVDSQVTMMFWYRQQPGQSLTLIATANQGSEATYESGFVIDKFPISRPNLTFSTLTVSNMSPEDSSIYLCSAGGQGGEKLFFGSGTQLSVL.

V is TRBV4-1 and J is TRBJ2-2; D gene ambiguous. V was clipped by 7 bases and J by 2 bases, with 14 bases between them. Germline V gene sequence: CDR1 MGHRA, CDR2 YSYEKL. This CDR3 comprises 15 residues. This CDR3 is CASTLEWPNTGELFF. The CDR3 nucleotides are TGCGCCAGCACCCTTGAATGGCCTAACACCGGGGAGCTGTTTTTT.

The J gene is TRBJ1-6, the V gene TRBV19; no firm D call. The CDR3 runs 13 residues. V lost 2 bases and J lost 9, with 8 bases in between. Germline values: CDR1 LNHDA, CDR2 SQIVND (reference sequence). In DNA form, the CDR3 reads TGTGCCAGTAGTATAAAGGAGATTTCACCCCTCCACTTT. Residues: CASSIKEISPLHF.

This clone was found once. The V and J genes are TRBV29-1 and TRBJ2-3; 9 bases agree with TRBD2. The CDR3 runs 16 residues. Per germline, CDR1 SQVTM and CDR2 ANQGSEA. J gave up 3 bases and V 3 bases, and 10 bases lay outside the gene matches. CDR3 sequence: CSVDNLAGSATDTQYF. For the CDR3, the DNA is TGCAGCGTTGATAATCTAGCGGGGAGCGCGACAGATACGCAGTATTTT.

This clone was found once. The chain is built from TRBV7-9 and TRBJ2-3; 10 bases line up with TRBD2. J lost 5 bases, V lost 1 base, and 3 bases had no gene match. The CDR3 has 15 residues. Germline CDR1 SEHNR, CDR2 FQNEAQ (reference sequence). For the CDR3, the DNA is TGTGCCAGCAGCTTAGGTCTAGCGGGGGTAGATACGCAGTATTTT. This encodes CASSLGLAGVDTQYF. Full variable domain (missing parts from reference TRBV7-9 and TRBJ2-3): DTGVSQNPRHKITKRGQNVTFRCDPISEHNRLYWYRQTLGQGPEFLTYFQNEAQLEKSRLLSDRFSAERPKGSFSTLEIQRTEQGDSAMYLCASSLGLAGVDTQYFGPGTRLTVL.

The chain carries TRBV28 and TRBJ2-1, with TRBD2 identical over 16 bases. J was trimmed by 7 bases and V by 2 bases; bases with no gene match: 14. There are 20 residues in the CDR3. Germline V gene data show CDR1 as MDHEN and CDR2 as SYDVKM. CDR3 sequence reads: CASSLNPGLAGGPTRNEQFF. Here the CDR3 DNA reads TGTGCCAGCAGTTTAAACCCGGGACTAGCGGGAGGGCCGACTCGGAATGAGCAGTTCTTC. Using reference TRBV28 and TRBJ2-1 for the parts outside the CDR3, the full variable domain is DVKVTQSSRYLVKRTGEKVFLECVQDMDHENMFWYRQDPGLGLRLIYFSYDVKMKEKGDIPEGYSVSREKKERFSLILESASTNQTSMYLCASSLNPGLAGGPTRNEQFFGPGTRLTVL.

The chain joins TRBV9 to TRBJ1-2; D is perhaps TRBD1 (6 bases). CDR1 and CDR2 (germline): SGDLS, YYNGEE. This CDR3 has 14 residues. Trimming pared 4 bases from V and 8 bases from J, leaving 18 bases between. CDR3 in DNA: TGTGCCAGCAGCTCTCAAGAGGGGGGCAGGGGCTACACCTTC. Translating it yields CASSSQEGGRGYTF.

The chain couples TRBV6-2 or TRBV6-3 to TRBJ2-1; 12 nucleotides agree with TRBD2. The ends lost 0 bases at V and 7 bases at J; junction bases unmatched: 10. Germline CDR1 MNHEY, CDR2 SVGEGT. The CDR3 length is 18 residues. Here the CDR3 reads CASSYSPSGGVISNEQFF. CDR3 coding DNA: TGTGCCAGCAGTTACTCGCCTAGCGGGGGGGTCATTTCTAATGAGCAGTTCTTC.

The chain uses TRBV18 and TRBJ2-1, with a possible D match to TRBD1 (5 bases). V dropped 3 bases and J dropped 5 bases, with 8 bases sitting between them. Germline V gives CDR1 KGHSH, CDR2 LQKENI. The CDR3 runs to 13 residues. CDR3 sequence (DNA): TGTGCCAGCTCACCTAAGGGGAACAATGAGCAGTTCTTC. Translated, it gives CASSPKGNNEQFF.

The rearrangement joins TRBV5-8 to TRBJ2-1; D remains unclear. The ends were cut back, 2 bases at V and 6 bases at J, with 6 bases in the middle. There are 12 residues in the CDR3. Germline values: CDR1 SGHTS, CDR2 YDEGEE. The CDR3 sequence is CASSFSGNEQFF. The CDR3, as DNA: TGTGCCAGCAGCTTCTCGGGCAATGAGCAGTTCTTC.

The chain recombines TRBV7-6 with TRBJ1-5; 12 bases line up with TRBD1. The J segment lost 6 bases and the V segment lost 5 bases, leaving 8 bases of the junction unmatched. Germline loops: CDR1 SGHVS, CDR2 FNYEAQ. CDR3 length: 16 residues. CDR3 residues: CASSQWDRGPGQPQHF. The CDR3, as DNA: TGTGCCAGCAGCCAATGGGACAGGGGGCCGGGTCAGCCCCAGCATTTT.

Regarding this clone: A junction boundary mismatches the germline segment, possibly from a read error. The chain links TRBV11-2 to TRBJ2-2; D uncertain. This CDR3 contains 12 residues. Per the germline V gene, CDR1 is SGHAT and CDR2 is FQNNGV. Written as DNA, the CDR3 is TGTGCCAGCAGCCTAGAGTGGTTCGGGCTGTTTTTT. This encodes CASSLEWFGLFF.

This chain uses TRBV27 with TRBJ1-1; a weak D match, TRBD1 (6 bases). Trimming removed 7 bases from V and 4 bases from J, with 13 bases in between. Germline V CDR1 and CDR2: MNHEY, SMNVEV (reference sequence). There are 13 residues in the CDR3. The CDR3 coding sequence is TGTGCCAGCAAGGGGGGCCGTCGCACTGAAGCTTTCTTT. Translation gives CASKGGRRTEAFF.

This clone turned up a few times. The chain has TRBV9 and TRBJ2-3; TRBD2 agrees at 16 bases. The CDR3 is 20 amino acids. With V trimmed by 3 bases and J by 5 bases, 15 bases remained unmatched. Germline CDR1 SGDLS, CDR2 YYNGEE. The CDR3 bases are TGTGCCAGCAGCGCCTCCCTCCCGGGACTAGCGGGAGGGCAGAAAGATACGCAGTATTTT. This translates into CASSASLPGLAGGQKDTQYF.